Shown below are 13 T cell receptor beta chains from a single sample sequenced in a study of blood T cell repertoires in COVID-19. Method: immunoSEQ multiplex PCR; TCRdb's copy keeps in-frame clones and lacks some. Among a few hundred thousand clones listed, 85% to 90% were seen once. The sequencing sample was made of PBMCs or T cells enriched from blood (not recorded which). The receptors come from a woman under 30 who had recovered from COVID-19.

The rearrangement uses TRBV30 and TRBJ1-1; weak D call: TRBD1 (5 bases). V was clipped by 4 bases and J by 5 bases, with 20 bases between them. This CDR3 is built from 15 residues. Germline V gene data show CDR1 as GTSNPN and CDR2 as SVGIG (reference sequence). The CDR3 here is CAWKGPGRVRTEAFF. The CDR3 nucleotides read TGTGCCTGGAAGGGCCCAGGGAGGGTGAGGACTGAAGCTTTCTTT.

V and J are TRBV7-9 and TRBJ1-1; D gene uncertain. Germline V gene sequence: CDR1 SEHNR, CDR2 FQNEAQ (reference sequence). This CDR3 has 15 residues. The V gene lost 2 bases and the J gene lost 7 bases, with 17 bases spanning the gap. CDR3 in amino acids: CASSLSYQWRNEAFF. DNA of the CDR3: TGTGCCAGCAGCTTATCTTATCAGTGGAGGAATGAAGCTTTCTTT.

The rearrangement joins TRBV30 to TRBJ1-6, with D tentatively TRBD1 (5 bases). This CDR3 spans 13 amino acids. Looked up from germline, CDR1 is GTSNPN and CDR2 is SVGIG (reference sequence). V was clipped by 1 base and J by 7 bases, with 8 bases between them. CDR3 region: CAWSDRGNSPLHF. Written as DNA, the CDR3 is TGTGCCTGGAGTGATAGGGGCAATTCACCCCTCCACTTT.

The rearrangement uses TRBV19 and TRBJ1-1; 9 bases fit TRBD1. V dropped 6 bases and J dropped 0; count of bases not matched to a gene: 14. Germline CDR1 LNHDA, CDR2 SQIVND (reference sequence). CDR3 size: 18 residues. The CDR3 is CASRGWTGASLMNTEAFF. In nucleotides, the CDR3 is TGTGCCAGTAGAGGTTGGACAGGGGCCTCACTCATGAACACTGAAGCTTTCTTT.

The chain carries TRBV12-3 or TRBV12-4 and TRBJ2-1; no firm D call. The CDR3 runs 11 residues. Deletions cut 2 bases from V and 9 bases from J, with 5 bases between. The CDR3 region is CASSLTIEQFF. The CDR3 region has the DNA TGTGCCAGCAGTTTAACAATTGAGCAGTTCTTC.

The chain combines TRBV5-1 with TRBJ2-7; 7 positions match TRBD2. In germline, CDR1 is SGHRS, CDR2 YFSETQ. J gave up 5 bases and V 0 bases, and 5 bases lay outside the gene matches. The CDR3 spans 14 residues. The CDR3 region is CASSLGGGPDEQYF. The CDR3 nucleotides are TGCGCCAGCAGCTTGGGGGGAGGGCCGGACGAGCAGTACTTC.

The chain recombines TRBV7-9 with TRBJ2-7; 10 bases fit TRBD2. Germline values: CDR1 SEHNR, CDR2 FQNEAQ (reference sequence). The CDR3 contains 15 residues. V lost 4 bases to trimming and J lost 2 bases; unmatched junction nucleotides: 5. CDR3 in amino acids: CASSSVAGGAYEQYF. DNA for the CDR3: TGTGCCAGCAGCTCGGTAGCGGGAGGCGCCTACGAGCAGTACTTC.

The V call is TRBV3-1 (or the pseudogene TRBV3-2), the J call TRBJ2-7, with 12 bases aligning to TRBD2. There are 15 residues in the CDR3. V lost 4 bases to trimming and J lost 7 bases; unmatched junction nucleotides: 8. Germline assignment: CDR1 LGHDT and CDR2 YNNKEL (reference sequence). The CDR3 DNA reads TGTGCCAGCAGCCCACTAGCGGGGGGCCAGGAGGAGCAGTACTTC. This encodes CASSPLAGGQEEQYF.

The rearrangement joins TRBV2 to TRBJ1-1; 11 nucleotides align to TRBD1. The CDR3 has 14 residues. V trimming: 7 bases; J trimming: 3 bases; junction bases outside the gene matches: 4. Germline CDR1 and CDR2: SNHLY and FYNNEI. DNA for the CDR3: TGTGCCAGCAACCAGGGACAGGGGGACACTGAAGCTTTCTTT. Its translation: CASNQGQGDTEAFF.

The V call is TRBV6-7, the J call TRBJ1-2; D is unresolved. TRBV6-7 is marked as an open reading frame, function uncertain. CDR3 length equals 14 residues. Trimming cost V 2 bases and J 7 bases, with 14 bases left between them. CDR3 DNA sequence: TGTGCCAGCAGTTACGTCAAGGGCGGAGGTGGCTACACCTTC. Translating it yields CASSYVKGGGGYTF.

Here the CDR3 DNA reads TGTGCCAGCTCAACGGGTTACTCTGGAAACACCATATATTTT. Amino acid sequence: CASSTGYSGNTIYF. This chain uses TRBV18 with TRBJ1-3; D is unresolved. The CDR3 consists of 14 residues. Trimming stripped 5 bases from V and 0 bases from J, with 8 bases between. Per germline, CDR1 KGHSH and CDR2 LQKENI.

The chain uses TRBV30 and TRBJ2-5, with a weak D call TRBD1 (6 bases). The CDR3 sequence is 12 residues long. Between the trimmed V and J ends, which lost 4 bases and 1 base, there was a span of 7 bases. The germline gives CDR1 GTSNPN, CDR2 SVGIG (reference sequence). The CDR3 nucleotides read TGTGCCTGGATACAGGGCCAAGAGACCCAGTACTTC. This sequence encodes CAWIQGQETQYF.

This chain joins TRBV11-2 and TRBJ2-7; TRBD2 agrees at 15 bases. The germline CDR1 and CDR2 sequences are SGHAT and FQNNGV. The CDR3 is 18 amino acids. V was pared by 3 bases and J by 1 base, with 7 bases of the junction left unmatched. DNA of the CDR3: TGTGCCAGCAGCTTCCCGGGACTAGCGGGAGGTTTTTCCTACGAGCAGTACTTC. This codes for CASSFPGLAGGFSYEQYF. Complete variable domain (other parts from reference TRBV11-2 and TRBJ2-7): EAGVAQSPRYKIIEKRQSVAFWCNPISGHATLYWYQQILGQGPKLLIQFQNNGVVDDSQLPKDRFSAERLKGVDSTLKIQPAKLEDSAVYLCASSFPGLAGGFSYEQYFGPGTRLTVT.